The source of this T cell receptor beta chain is a study of beta chain features in type 1 diabetes. Study-wide points: Cells carrying high TCR expression could end up over-represented when cDNA is sequenced. Moderate yet significant TCRB CDR3 shortening was seen in Type 1 diabetes patients in all four CD4+ subsets.

Reverse transcribing all isolated RNA meant expressed TCRB transcripts were sequenced. Here immunoSEQ multiplex PCR was the method, and the copy in TCRdb shows in-frame clones only, minus some. The sample consists of 140,000 to 150,000 clones, roughly an eighth of them appearing once. Trimming cost V 0 bases and J 5 bases, with 13 bases left between them. Germline V gene sequence: CDR1 KGHSH, CDR2 LQKENI. The CDR3 length is 16 residues. This clone appeared a few times. Its target is unknown. This receptor was obtained from a man aged 18 to 29 with type 1 diabetes. J is TRBJ2-2 and V is TRBV18; D ambiguous. The sequenced sample was central memory CD4+ T cells from blood. The CDR3 DNA follows: TGTGCCAGCTCACCACCGGGTCCCCTGAGGACCGGGGAGCTGTTTTTT. This sequence encodes CASSPPGPLRTGELFF.